A single sample gave rise to the 13 T cell receptor beta chains below, sequenced in a study of regulatory T cells. Antigens for these TCRs are unknown. Study-level results: In CD3G-deficient patients, conventional CD4+ T cells were enriched for hydrophobic CDR3 residues at positions 6 and 7.

Amplification used 52 TRBV primers and 13 TRBJ primers. The assay was immunoSEQ multiplex PCR, and TCRdb's table has in-frame clones only and misses some. Here the sample spans about 35,000 clones, about nine tenths being singletons. The sequencing sample was made of conventional CD4+ T cells sorted from blood. The receptor set was obtained from a person aged 18 to 30 with CD3G deficiency.

This chain connects TRBV5-1 to TRBJ2-6; 9 bases align to TRBD1. Germline assignment: CDR1 SGHRS and CDR2 YFSETQ. V lost 4 bases, J lost 0 bases, and 8 bases stayed unmatched. This CDR3 is built from 18 residues. CDR3 nucleotides: TGCGCCAGCAGCGCCGACAGGGGGTTAAGCTCTGGGGCCAACGTCCTGACTTTC. This gives the protein CASSADRGLSSGANVLTF. The whole variable domain, filled in from reference TRBV5-1 and TRBJ2-6, reads KAGVTQTPRYLIKTRGQQVTLSCSPISGHRSVSWYQQTPGQGLQFLFEYFSETQRNKGNFPGRFSGRQFSNSRSEMNVSTLELGDSALYLCASSADRGLSSGANVLTFGAGSRLTVL.

The CDR3 DNA is TGTGCCAGCTCTCAAACTCGGACATATAATTCACCCCTCCACTTT. Its translation: CASSQTRTYNSPLHF. V is TRBV18 and J is TRBJ1-6; D perhaps matches TRBD1 (5 bases). Germline CDR1 reads KGHSH; CDR2 reads LQKENI. The CDR3 contains 15 residues. With 6 bases removed from V and 4 bases from J, the gap between germline ends came to 13 bases.

CDR3 sequence: CATRIALNEKLFF. The CDR3 DNA is TGTGCCACCCGTATCGCTCTTAATGAAAAACTGTTTTTT. The chain carries TRBV28 and TRBJ1-4; D not resolved. The CDR3 consists of 13 residues. Germline V gene lookup returns CDR1 MDHEN and CDR2 SYDVKM. Trimming took off 10 bases at V and 4 bases at J, with 13 bases between the two ends.

A single count supports this clone. The chain employs TRBV11-2 and TRBJ2-7; 12 bases agree with TRBD2. CDR1 and CDR2 (germline): SGHAT, FQNNGV. The CDR3 consists of 14 residues. Unmatched junction bases numbered 2, after V lost 3 bases and J lost 5 bases. The CDR3 coding sequence is TGTGCCAGCAGCTTGGGACTAGCGGGTCACGAGCAGTACTTC. It yields the protein CASSLGLAGHEQYF. Combining the CDR3 with reference TRBV11-2 and TRBJ2-7 gives the whole variable domain EAGVAQSPRYKIIEKRQSVAFWCNPISGHATLYWYQQILGQGPKLLIQFQNNGVVDDSQLPKDRFSAERLKGVDSTLKIQPAKLEDSAVYLCASSLGLAGHEQYFGPGTRLTVT.

A remark on this clone: Other DNA sequences within the sample encode an identical CDR3. J is TRBJ1-3 and V is TRBV6-5; D is possibly TRBD1 (5 bases). Trimming stripped 2 bases from V and 0 bases from J, with 8 bases between. CDR1 is MNHEY, CDR2 SVGAGI, per germline. CDR3 size: 15 residues. The CDR3 nucleotides read TGTGCCAGCAGTTACCCGACAGACTCTGGAAACACCATATATTTT. Protein product: CASSYPTDSGNTIYF.

V gene TRBV5-1 combines with J gene TRBJ1-1; 8 bases line up with TRBD1. CDR1 and CDR2 (germline): SGHRS, YFSETQ. Germline trimming cut 4 bases from V and 5 bases from J; bases unmatched to any gene: 7. The CDR3 length is 14 residues. The CDR3 is CASSPQGERTEAFF. For the CDR3, the DNA is TGCGCCAGCAGCCCACAGGGGGAGAGAACTGAAGCTTTCTTT. Combining the CDR3 with reference TRBV5-1 and TRBJ1-1 gives the whole variable domain KAGVTQTPRYLIKTRGQQVTLSCSPISGHRSVSWYQQTPGQGLQFLFEYFSETQRNKGNFPGRFSGRQFSNSRSEMNVSTLELGDSALYLCASSPQGERTEAFFGQGTRLTVV.

This sequence joins TRBV6-1 and TRBJ1-2, with D maybe TRBD1 (5 bases). Germline-derived CDR1 and CDR2 are MNHNS and SASEGT. The V end lost 1 base, the J end lost 3 bases, and 15 bases lay between the germline ends. This CDR3 is built from 16 residues. Written as DNA, the CDR3 is TGTGCCAGCAGTGAAGGAAACAGGTTCCCCTACTATGGCTACACCTTC. Its translation is CASSEGNRFPYYGYTF.

The chain joins TRBV11-2 to TRBJ2-7; 12 bases fit TRBD2. J was trimmed by 11 bases and V by 0 bases; bases with no gene match: 2. The CDR3 is 13 amino acids. CDR1 is SGHAT and CDR2 is FQNNGV in the germline V gene. The CDR3 spells CASSLDRLAGEYF. The CDR3 nucleotides read TGTGCCAGCAGCTTAGATAGACTAGCGGGGGAGTACTTC.

The chain links TRBV6-1 to TRBJ1-1; D ambiguous. The CDR3 sequence is 12 residues long. Germline values: CDR1 MNHNS, CDR2 SASEGT. V was shortened by 1 base and J by 3 bases, with 3 bases between the two germline ends. The CDR3: CASSEVHTEAFF. Written as DNA, the CDR3 is TGTGCCAGCAGTGAAGTCCACACTGAAGCTTTCTTT.

The CDR3 nucleotides read TGTGCCAGCAGCCGCAGAGATGGGTGGATGAACACTGAAGCTTTCTTT. This gives the protein CASSRRDGWMNTEAFF. The chain combines TRBV28 with TRBJ1-1; D is unclear. The CDR3 spans 16 residues. Germline lookup yields CDR1 MDHEN and CDR2 SYDVKM. Trimming took off 6 bases at V and 0 bases at J, with 17 bases between the two ends.

V usage is TRBV28 and J usage is TRBJ1-1; 8 bases are shared with TRBD1. Germline V lookup: CDR1 MDHEN, CDR2 SYDVKM. V was clipped by 6 bases and J by 4 bases; unmatched bases: 10. This CDR3 spans 15 amino acids. The CDR3 here is CASSSPGGQGTEAFF. In DNA, the CDR3 is TGTGCCAGCAGCTCTCCAGGGGGCCAGGGCACTGAAGCTTTCTTT.

The chain recombines TRBV5-1 with TRBJ2-1; 11 bases fit TRBD2. CDR3 length: 15 amino acids. From germline, CDR1 is SGHRS and CDR2 YFSETQ. V was clipped by 4 bases and J by 8 bases; unmatched bases: 8. This chain's CDR3 is CASSPLAGVVDEQFF. The CDR3 DNA reads as TGCGCCAGCAGCCCACTAGCGGGAGTCGTGGATGAGCAGTTCTTC. The full variable domain, completed using reference TRBV5-1 and TRBJ2-1, is KAGVTQTPRYLIKTRGQQVTLSCSPISGHRSVSWYQQTPGQGLQFLFEYFSETQRNKGNFPGRFSGRQFSNSRSEMNVSTLELGDSALYLCASSPLAGVVDEQFFGPGTRLTVL.

The J gene is TRBJ2-3, the V gene TRBV5-1, with D perhaps matching TRBD1 or TRBD2 (5 bases each). Germline V lookup: CDR1 SGHRS, CDR2 YFSETQ. V was pared by 4 bases and J by 2 bases, with 11 bases between. This CDR3 contains 14 residues. The DNA of the CDR3 is TGCGCCAGCAGCCTCGGGACGAACACAGATACGCAGTATTTT. It codes for CASSLGTNTDTQYF.